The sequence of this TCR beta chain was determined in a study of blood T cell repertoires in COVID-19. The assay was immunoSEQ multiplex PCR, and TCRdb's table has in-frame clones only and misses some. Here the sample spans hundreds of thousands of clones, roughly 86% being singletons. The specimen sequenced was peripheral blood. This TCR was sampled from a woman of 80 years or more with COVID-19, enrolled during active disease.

The CDR3 nucleotides are TGTGCCAGCAGCCCCGGATGGGGAGCAGCCCTTAACTATGGCTACACCTTC. Translation gives CASSPGWGAALNYGYTF. The chain carries TRBV5-6 and TRBJ1-2; D not resolved. CDR1 is SGHDT and CDR2 is YYEEEE in the germline V gene. CDR3 length: 17 residues. V shed 4 bases and J shed 1 base, with 20 bases lying between them.